Below, one T cell receptor (beta chain) is given with its context. Its target is not known. The data stem from a study of shared clonotypes between healthy human individuals. Whole-study findings and limits: The expectation was that sequencing depth would affect clonotype sharing among donors.

The authors distributed each subset's genomic DNA evenly over several immunoSEQ plates. Only in-frame clones appear in the TCRdb table, and some are missing; sequencing was by immunoSEQ multiplex PCR. The sample consists of some 1 million clones, approximately 68% of them appearing once. This CDR3 has 14 amino acids. The V and J ends lost 4 bases and 4 bases, in that order; junction bases with no gene match: 4. The germline gives CDR1 MNHNS, CDR2 SASEGT. The rearrangement joins TRBV6-1 to TRBJ1-2, with TRBD1 identical over 9 bases. The source is a man between 18 and 35 years old in good health. Specimen: memory CD4+ T cells sorted from blood. Regarding subset: CD45RA-negative fraction. This chain's CDR3 is CASSGDRVIYGYTF. CDR3 nucleotide sequence: TGTGCCAGCAGTGGGGACAGGGTTATCTATGGCTACACCTTC.